Shown below are 10 T cell receptor beta chains from a single sample sequenced in a study of blood T cell repertoires in COVID-19. The table came from immunoSEQ multiplex PCR; TCRdb's copy has only in-frame clones and leaves some out. This table has about 310,000 clones, roughly 90% appearing once. Source material: PBMCs or T cells enriched from blood (not recorded which). All receptors come from a woman aged 25 to 39 who had recovered from COVID-19.

The J gene is TRBJ2-2, the V gene TRBV9; D may be TRBD2 (5 bases). This CDR3 has 16 residues. Between the trimmed V and J ends, which lost 0 bases and 5 bases, there was a span of 14 bases. CDR1 and CDR2 from the germline V gene are SGDLS and YYNGEE. The CDR3 region is CASSVASGPGTGELFF. The CDR3 region has the DNA TGTGCCAGCAGCGTAGCATCTGGTCCGGGGACCGGGGAGCTGTTTTTT.

The V gene is TRBV3-1 (or the pseudogene TRBV3-2), the J gene TRBJ2-3; 9 bases match TRBD2. CDR3 length: 15 amino acids. Per the germline V gene, CDR1 is LGHDT and CDR2 is YNNKEL (reference sequence). The J segment lost 1 base and the V segment lost 3 bases, leaving 2 bases of the junction unmatched. The DNA of the CDR3 is TGTGCCAGCAGCCAGACTAGCGGAGGCACAGATACGCAGTATTTT. Translation gives CASSQTSGGTDTQYF.

This chain joins TRBV2 and TRBJ1-6; D ambiguous. Germline V gene data show CDR1 as SNHLY and CDR2 as FYNNEI. V shed 5 bases and J shed 9 bases, with 11 bases lying between them. The CDR3 runs 13 residues. CDR3: CASSPLTSSPLHF. CDR3 DNA: TGTGCCAGCAGTCCCCTGACTAGTTCACCCCTCCACTTT.

The chain is built from TRBV5-5 and TRBJ2-3; D is undetermined. Per the germline V gene, CDR1 is SGHKS and CDR2 is YYEKEE (reference sequence). V was trimmed by 0 bases and J by 0 bases, leaving 5 bases between them. The CDR3 is made up of 14 amino acids. The chain's CDR3 is CASSLAGSTDTQYF. The CDR3, as DNA: TGTGCCAGCAGCTTGGCCGGGAGCACAGATACGCAGTATTTT.

The V call is TRBV24-1, the J call TRBJ2-1; 7 positions match TRBD1. Germline V gene lookup returns CDR1 KGHDR and CDR2 SFDVKD. The CDR3 extends over 15 amino acids. Trimming took 4 bases from V and 8 from J; bases not matched to a gene: 10. CDR3 sequence: CATSDPTGVWDEQFF. The CDR3 nucleotides read TGTGCCACCAGTGACCCTACAGGGGTGTGGGATGAGCAGTTCTTC.

The chain has TRBV28 and TRBJ2-1; tentative D call: TRBD1 (6 bases). The germline V and J ends were trimmed by 4 bases and 8 bases, with 12 bases remaining between them. In germline, CDR1 is MDHEN, CDR2 SYDVKM. This CDR3 is 13 amino acids long. As DNA, the CDR3 is TGTGCCAGCAGTTCCCCCCAGGGGCATGAGCAGTTCTTC. Translation gives CASSSPQGHEQFF.

The rearrangement links TRBV27 to TRBJ1-4; D is ambiguous. V was shortened by 1 base and J by 5 bases, with 8 bases between the two germline ends. From germline, CDR1 is MNHEY and CDR2 SMNVEV (reference sequence). This CDR3 comprises 14 residues. The CDR3 is CASSLLGRNEKLFF. The CDR3 DNA sequence: TGTGCCAGCAGTTTATTGGGCAGAAATGAAAAACTGTTTTTT.

This rearrangement joins TRBV11-2 to TRBJ2-6; D gene uncertain. This CDR3 has 16 amino acids. V was cut by 6 bases and J by 1 base, with 13 bases left in between. CDR1 SGHAT and CDR2 FQNNGV come from the germline V gene. In nucleotides, the CDR3 is TGTGCCAGCAGGTCACTCGCCGGGTCTGGGGCCAACGTCCTGACTTTC. This sequence encodes CASRSLAGSGANVLTF.

The genes are TRBV6-2 or TRBV6-3 and TRBJ1-2; D unclear. This CDR3 contains 13 residues. Trimming removed 2 bases from V and 10 bases from J, with 14 bases in between. CDR1 is MNHEY and CDR2 is SVGEGT in the germline V gene. In DNA form, the CDR3 reads TGTGCCAGCAGTTACGCACGCGGGAGAGACTACACCTTC. It yields the protein CASSYARGRDYTF.

V and J are TRBV11-2 and TRBJ1-3, with D uncertain. Germline V lookup: CDR1 SGHAT, CDR2 FQNNGV. The germline V and J ends were trimmed by 5 bases and 0 bases, with 11 bases remaining between them. The CDR3 loop spans 15 amino acids. CDR3 in amino acids: CASSLRTGSGNTIYF. The CDR3 DNA sequence: TGTGCCAGCAGCCTCCGAACGGGCTCTGGAAACACCATATATTTT. Full variable domain (rest looked up from reference TRBV11-2 and TRBJ1-3): EAGVAQSPRYKIIEKRQSVAFWCNPISGHATLYWYQQILGQGPKLLIQFQNNGVVDDSQLPKDRFSAERLKGVDSTLKIQPAKLEDSAVYLCASSLRTGSGNTIYFGEGSWLTVV.